A selection of T cell receptor beta chains follows, all from one sample in a study of blood T cell repertoires in COVID-19. The repertoire was sequenced with immunoSEQ multiplex PCR; TCRdb's copy has only in-frame clones and lacks some. The table shows around 260,000 clones, with around 89% occurring only once. Sequenced: peripheral blood. These receptors were taken from a man under 40 with acute or convalescent COVID-19. Both conserved end residues are part of each CDR3. Each record gives: J gene, D gene, clone size, V gene, CDR3 DNA, CDR3 protein. The D gene is left open where the match is weak. Clone size is stated in some rows and not others, as once, few, many or a class when expanded.

TRBJ1-5,-,once,TRBV19,TGTGCCAGTAGTATCGGGTCGAGGGGGTTAGATCAGCCCCAGCATTTT,CASSIGSRGLDQPQHF
TRBJ1-6,TRBD1,-,TRBV19,TGTGCCAGTAGTATTGCCAGGGGGTCATCACCCCTCCACTTT,CASSIARGSSPLHF
TRBJ2-3,-,-,TRBV9,TGTGCCAGCAGCGTAGATGAGGGGGGGCCGTTAGATACGCAGTATTTT,CASSVDEGGPLDTQYF
TRBJ2-6,-,once,TRBV30,TGTGCCTCCGAGGAGGGGCCTGGGGCCAACGTCCTGACTTTC,CASEEGPGANVLTF
TRBJ1-1,-,-,TRBV28,TGTGCCAGCAGTTTACCCGGACAGTCGAACACTGAAGCTTTCTTT,CASSLPGQSNTEAFF
TRBJ1-4,-,-,TRBV18,TGTGCCAGCTCGCCGACAGGACCTAATGAAAAACTGTTTTTT,CASSPTGPNEKLFF
TRBJ2-5,-,-,TRBV6-5,TGTGCCAGCGGCCTTAATCGGGGTGGGGAGACCCAGTACTTC,CASGLNRGGETQYF
TRBJ2-3,-,-,TRBV9,TGTGCCAGCAGCTCTCGACTACCAGATACGCAGTATTTT,CASSSRLPDTQYF
TRBJ1-1,-,-,TRBV12-5,TGTGCTAGTGGCCCCGACAGGAACACTGAAGCTTTCTTT,CASGPDRNTEAFF
TRBJ1-6,-,few,TRBV5-1,TGCGCCAGCAGCCTAGACCAAAGCTCCTATAATTCACCCCTCCACTTT,CASSLDQSSYNSPLHF
TRBJ1-2,TRBD1,-,TRBV2,TGTGCCAGAAGAACAGGGGACTATGGCTACACCTTC,CARRTGDYGYTF
TRBJ2-7,TRBD2,-,TRBV28,TGTGCCAGCAGCGGAGGACTAGCGGGACAGTTCTACGAGCAGTACTTC,CASSGGLAGQFYEQYF
TRBJ1-5,-,-,TRBV3-1/TRBV3-2,TGTGCCAGCAGCCAAGGAGCGGTTAGCAATCAGCCCCAGCATTTT,CASSQGAVSNQPQHF
TRBJ2-2,TRBD1,-,TRBV10-1,TGCGCCAGCAGTGAGTCGAGGGGACAGGGAAGTACCGGGGAGCTGTTTTTT,CASSESRGQGSTGELFF
TRBJ2-7,TRBD2,-,TRBV7-8,TGTGCCAGCAGCCCATCCAACCGACTAGCTGACGAGCAGTACTTC,CASSPSNRLADEQYF
TRBJ2-1,TRBD2,-,TRBV5-1,TGCGCCAGCAGCTTGGGGTTACTAGCGGGAGGATCCAATGAGCAGTTCTTC,CASSLGLLAGGSNEQFF
TRBJ1-5,-,few,TRBV7-9,TGTGCCAGCGGACGGACAGAGAATCAGCCCCAGCATTTT,CASGRTENQPQHF
TRBJ1-6,-,-,TRBV12-5,TGTGCTAGTGGGTACGGACAGAATAATTCACCCCTCCACTTT,CASGYGQNNSPLHF